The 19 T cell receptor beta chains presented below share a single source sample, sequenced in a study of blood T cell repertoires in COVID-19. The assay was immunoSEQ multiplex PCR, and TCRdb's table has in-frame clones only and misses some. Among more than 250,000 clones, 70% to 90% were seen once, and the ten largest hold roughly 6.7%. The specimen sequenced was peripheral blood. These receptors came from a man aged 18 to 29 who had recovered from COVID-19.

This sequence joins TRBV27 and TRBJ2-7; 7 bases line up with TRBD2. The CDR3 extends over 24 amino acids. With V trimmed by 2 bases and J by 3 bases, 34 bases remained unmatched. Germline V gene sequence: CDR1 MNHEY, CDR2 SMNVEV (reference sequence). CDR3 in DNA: TGTGCCAGCAGTTTACTCCCCCCCACTCTATTAGGTTTACTAGCGTCCCGTACATACTACGAGCAGTACTTC. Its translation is CASSLLPPTLLGLLASRTYYEQYF.

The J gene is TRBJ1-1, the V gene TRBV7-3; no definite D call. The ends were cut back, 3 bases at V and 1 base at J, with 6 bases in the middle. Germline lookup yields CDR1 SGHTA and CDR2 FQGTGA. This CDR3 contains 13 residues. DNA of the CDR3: TGTGCCAGCAGCTTCGTAGAGAACACTGAAGCTTTCTTT. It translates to CASSFVENTEAFF.

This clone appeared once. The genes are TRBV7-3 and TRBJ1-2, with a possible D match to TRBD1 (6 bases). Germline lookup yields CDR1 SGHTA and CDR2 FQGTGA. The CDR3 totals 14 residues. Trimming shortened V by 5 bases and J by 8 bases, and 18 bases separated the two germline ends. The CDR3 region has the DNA TGTGCCAGCAGCCCTACTTGGACAGTGGGGGGCTACACCTTC. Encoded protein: CASSPTWTVGGYTF.

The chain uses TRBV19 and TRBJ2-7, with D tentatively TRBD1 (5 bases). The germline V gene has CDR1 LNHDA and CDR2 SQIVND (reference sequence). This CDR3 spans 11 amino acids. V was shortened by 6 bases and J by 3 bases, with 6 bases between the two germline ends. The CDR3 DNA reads TGTGCCAGTAGAACAGGCTACGAGCAGTACTTC. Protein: CASRTGYEQYF.

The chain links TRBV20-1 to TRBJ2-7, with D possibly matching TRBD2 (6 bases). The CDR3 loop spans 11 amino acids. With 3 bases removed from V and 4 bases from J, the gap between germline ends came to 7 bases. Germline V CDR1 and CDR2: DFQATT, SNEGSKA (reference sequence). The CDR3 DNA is TGCAGTGCTAGTGCGGGGTACGAGCAGTACTTC. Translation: CSASAGYEQYF.

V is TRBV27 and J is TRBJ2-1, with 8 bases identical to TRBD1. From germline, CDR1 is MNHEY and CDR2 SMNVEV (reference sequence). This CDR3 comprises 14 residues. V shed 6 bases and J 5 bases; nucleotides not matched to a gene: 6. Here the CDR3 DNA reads TGTGCCAGCAGGGGGGGACAGGTCCACAATGAGCAGTTCTTC. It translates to CASRGGQVHNEQFF.

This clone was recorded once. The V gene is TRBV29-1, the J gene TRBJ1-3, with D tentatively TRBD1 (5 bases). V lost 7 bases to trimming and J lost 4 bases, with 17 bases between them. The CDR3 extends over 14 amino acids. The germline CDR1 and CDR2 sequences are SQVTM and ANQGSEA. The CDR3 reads CSAETGGVGNTIYF. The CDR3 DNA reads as TGCAGCGCCGAAACGGGGGGGGTCGGAAACACCATATATTTT.

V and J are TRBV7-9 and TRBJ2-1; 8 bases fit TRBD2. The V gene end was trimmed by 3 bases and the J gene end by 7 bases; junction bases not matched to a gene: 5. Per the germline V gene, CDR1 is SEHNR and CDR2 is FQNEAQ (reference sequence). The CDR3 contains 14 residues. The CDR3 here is CASSFTSGQNEQFF. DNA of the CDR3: TGTGCCAGCAGCTTTACTAGCGGTCAGAATGAGCAGTTCTTC.

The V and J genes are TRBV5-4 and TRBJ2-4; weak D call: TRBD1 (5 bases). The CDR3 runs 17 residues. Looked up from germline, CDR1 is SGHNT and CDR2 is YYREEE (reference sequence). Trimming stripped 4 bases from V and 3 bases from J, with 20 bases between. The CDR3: CASSLRAQGGYKNIQYF. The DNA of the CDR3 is TGTGCCAGCAGCCTCCGGGCCCAGGGCGGCTACAAAAACATTCAGTACTTC. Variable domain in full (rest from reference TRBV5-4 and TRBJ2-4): ETGVTQSPTHLIKTRGQQVTLRCSSQSGHNTVSWYQQALGQGPQFIFQYYREEENGRGNFPPRFSGLQFPNYSSELNVNALELDDSALYLCASSLRAQGGYKNIQYFGAGTRLSVL.

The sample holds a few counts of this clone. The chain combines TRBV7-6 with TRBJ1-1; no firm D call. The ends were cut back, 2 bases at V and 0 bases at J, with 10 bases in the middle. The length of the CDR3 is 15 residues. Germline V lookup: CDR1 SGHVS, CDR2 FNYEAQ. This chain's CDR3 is CASSLFAGMNTEAFF. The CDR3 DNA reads TGTGCCAGCAGCTTATTCGCAGGCATGAACACTGAAGCTTTCTTT.

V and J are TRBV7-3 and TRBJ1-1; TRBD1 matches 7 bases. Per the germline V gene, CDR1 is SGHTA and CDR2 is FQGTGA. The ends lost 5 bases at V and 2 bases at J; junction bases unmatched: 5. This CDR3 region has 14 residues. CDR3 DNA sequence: TGTGCCAGCAGCATGGACAGGACCAACACTGAAGCTTTCTTT. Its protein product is CASSMDRTNTEAFF. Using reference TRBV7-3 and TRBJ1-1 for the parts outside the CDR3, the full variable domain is GAGVSQTPSNKVTEKGKYVELRCDPISGHTALYWYRQSLGQGPEFLIYFQGTGAADDSGLPNDRFFAVRPEGSVSTLKIQRTERGDSAVYLCASSMDRTNTEAFFGQGTRLTVV.

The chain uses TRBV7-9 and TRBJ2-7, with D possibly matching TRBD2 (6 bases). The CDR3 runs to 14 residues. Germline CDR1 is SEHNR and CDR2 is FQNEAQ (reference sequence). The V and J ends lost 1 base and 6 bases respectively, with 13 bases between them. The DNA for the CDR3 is TGTGCCAGCAGCTTAGGTGGGGACTTGGTCGAGCAGTACTTC. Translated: CASSLGGDLVEQYF. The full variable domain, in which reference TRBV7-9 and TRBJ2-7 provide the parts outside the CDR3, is DTGVSQNPRHKITKRGQNVTFRCDPISEHNRLYWYRQTLGQGPEFLTYFQNEAQLEKSRLLSDRFSAERPKGSFSTLEIQRTEQGDSAMYLCASSLGGDLVEQYFGPGTRLTVT.

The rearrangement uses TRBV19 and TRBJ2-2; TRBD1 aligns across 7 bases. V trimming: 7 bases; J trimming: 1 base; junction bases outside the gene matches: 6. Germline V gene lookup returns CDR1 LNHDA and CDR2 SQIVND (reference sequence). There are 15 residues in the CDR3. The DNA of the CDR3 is TGTGCCAGTACCAGGGGGACGGTGAACACCGGGGAGCTGTTTTTT. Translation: CASTRGTVNTGELFF. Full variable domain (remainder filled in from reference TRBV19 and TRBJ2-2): DGGITQSPKYLFRKEGQNVTLSCEQNLNHDAMYWYRQDPGQGLRLIYYSQIVNDFQKGDIAEGYSVSREKKESFPLTVTSAQKNPTAFYLCASTRGTVNTGELFFGEGSRLTVL.

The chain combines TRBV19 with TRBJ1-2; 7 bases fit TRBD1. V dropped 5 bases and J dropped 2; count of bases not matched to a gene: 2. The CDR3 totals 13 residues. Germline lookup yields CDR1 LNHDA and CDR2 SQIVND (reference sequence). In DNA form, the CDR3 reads TGTGCCAGTAGTCGGGGACAGAACTATGGCTACACCTTC. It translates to CASSRGQNYGYTF. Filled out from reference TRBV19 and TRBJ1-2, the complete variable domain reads DGGITQSPKYLFRKEGQNVTLSCEQNLNHDAMYWYRQDPGQGLRLIYYSQIVNDFQKGDIAEGYSVSREKKESFPLTVTSAQKNPTAFYLCASSRGQNYGYTFGSGTRLTVV.

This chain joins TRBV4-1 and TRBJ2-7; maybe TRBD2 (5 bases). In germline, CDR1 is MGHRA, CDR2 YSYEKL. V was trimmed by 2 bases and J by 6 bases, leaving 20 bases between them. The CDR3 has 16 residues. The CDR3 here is CASSQLPLRARIEQYF. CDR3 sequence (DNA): TGCGCCAGCAGCCAACTCCCTCTGCGGGCACGGATCGAGCAGTACTTC.

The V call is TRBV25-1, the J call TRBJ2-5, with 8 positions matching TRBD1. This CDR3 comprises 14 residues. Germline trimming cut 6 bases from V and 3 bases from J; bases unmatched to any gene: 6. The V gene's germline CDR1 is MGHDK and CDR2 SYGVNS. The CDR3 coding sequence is TGTGCCAGCAGCGCCACGACAGGGGAAGAGACCCAGTACTTC. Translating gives CASSATTGEETQYF.

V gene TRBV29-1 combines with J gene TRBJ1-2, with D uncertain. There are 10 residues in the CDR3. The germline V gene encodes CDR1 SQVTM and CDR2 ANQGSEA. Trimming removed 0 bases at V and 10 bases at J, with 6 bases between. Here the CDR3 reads CSVEESLYTF. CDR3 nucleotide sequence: TGCAGCGTTGAAGAGTCACTCTACACCTTC.

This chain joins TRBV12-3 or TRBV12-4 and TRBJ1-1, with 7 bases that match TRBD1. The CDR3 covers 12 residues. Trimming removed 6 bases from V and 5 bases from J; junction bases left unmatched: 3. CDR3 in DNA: TGTGCCAGCAGGGTACAGGGGACTGAAGCTTTCTTT. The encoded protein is CASRVQGTEAFF.

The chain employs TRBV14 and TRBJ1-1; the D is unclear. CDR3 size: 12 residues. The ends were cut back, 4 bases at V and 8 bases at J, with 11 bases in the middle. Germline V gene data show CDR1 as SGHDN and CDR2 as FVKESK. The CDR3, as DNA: TGTGCCAGCAGCCTAGCAACCCGGGAAGCTTTCTTT. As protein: CASSLATREAFF.